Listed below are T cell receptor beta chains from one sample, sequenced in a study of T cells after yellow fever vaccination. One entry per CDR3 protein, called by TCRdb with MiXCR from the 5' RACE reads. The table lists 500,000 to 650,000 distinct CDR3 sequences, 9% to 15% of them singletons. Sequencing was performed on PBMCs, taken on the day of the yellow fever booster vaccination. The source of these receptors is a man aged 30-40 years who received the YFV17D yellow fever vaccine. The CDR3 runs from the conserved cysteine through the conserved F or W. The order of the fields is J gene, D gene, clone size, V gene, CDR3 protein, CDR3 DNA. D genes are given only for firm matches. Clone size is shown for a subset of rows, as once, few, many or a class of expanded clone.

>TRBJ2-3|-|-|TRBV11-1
CASSLPAGGKRWGTDTQYF
TGTGCCAGCAGCTTACCGGCCGGGGGTAAGCGTTGGGGCACAGATACGCAGTATTTT
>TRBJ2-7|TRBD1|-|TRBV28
CASSTAGGPLDEQYF
TGTGCCAGCAGTACCGCAGGGGGCCCTTTGGACGAGCAGTACTTC
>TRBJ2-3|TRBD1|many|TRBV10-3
CAISLGGSHTDTQYF
TGTGCCATCAGCCTAGGGGGCAGCCACACAGATACGCAGTATTTT
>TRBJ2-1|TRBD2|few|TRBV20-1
CSASWLVGGGEQFF
TGCAGTGCTAGTTGGCTAGTGGGGGGGGGTGAGCAGTTCTTC
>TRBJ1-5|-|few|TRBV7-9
CASSLSWSNQPQHF
TGTGCCAGCAGCTTAAGTTGGAGCAATCAGCCCCAGCATTTT
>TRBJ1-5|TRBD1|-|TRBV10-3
CAISATGGNQPQHF
TGTGCCATCAGTGCGACAGGGGGCAATCAGCCCCAGCATTTT
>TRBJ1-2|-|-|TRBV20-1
CSATAGEYYGYTF
TGCAGTGCCACGGCCGGGGAATACTATGGCTACACCTTC
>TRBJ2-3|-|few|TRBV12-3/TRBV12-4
CASSFGERGDTQYF
TGTGCCAGCAGTTTTGGAGAACGAGGGGATACGCAGTATTTT
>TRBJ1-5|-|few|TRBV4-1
CASSQDGAQPQHF
TGCGCCAGCAGCCAAGACGGTGCCCAGCCCCAGCATTTT
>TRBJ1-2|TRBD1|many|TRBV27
CASSLSSGTGPYGYTF
TGTGCCAGCAGTTTATCCTCCGGGACAGGGCCCTATGGCTACACCTTC
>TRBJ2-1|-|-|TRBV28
CVSSKTAQKAQFF
TGTGTCAGCAGTAAGACAGCCCAGAAGGCGCAGTTCTTC
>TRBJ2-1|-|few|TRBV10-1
CASRPLGGKPLHEQFF
TGCGCCAGCAGGCCCCTCGGGGGTAAGCCCCTCCATGAGCAGTTCTTC
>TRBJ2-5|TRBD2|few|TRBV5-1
CASSTPTRQNPGTRPQETQYF
TGCGCCAGCAGCACTCCCACCCGACAGAACCCCGGGACTAGACCACAAGAGACCCAGTACTTC
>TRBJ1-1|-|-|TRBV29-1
CSVRLGSEAFF
TGCAGCGTTCGTCTGGGGTCTGAAGCTTTCTTT
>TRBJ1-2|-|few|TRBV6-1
CASRSAGEYNYGYTF
TGTGCCAGCAGATCGGCGGGGGAATACAACTATGGCTACACCTTC
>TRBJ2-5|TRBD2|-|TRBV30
CAWSVHGRRETQYF
TGTGCCTGGAGTGTACACGGGAGGAGGGAGACCCAGTACTTC
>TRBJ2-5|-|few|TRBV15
CATSRDTGETQYF
TGTGCCACCAGCAGAGATACCGGAGAGACCCAGTACTTC
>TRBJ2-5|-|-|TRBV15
CATHGGETQYF
TGTGCCACGCATGGGGGAGAGACCCAGTACTTC
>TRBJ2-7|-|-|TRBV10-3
CAISPKAYEQYF
TGTGCCATCAGCCCTAAAGCCTACGAGCAGTACTTC
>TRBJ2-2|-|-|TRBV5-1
CASSWWELDTGELFF
TGCGCCAGCAGCTGGTGGGAACTGGACACCGGGGAGCTGTTTTTT
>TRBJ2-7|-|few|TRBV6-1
CASSEDSTAYEQYF
TGTGCCAGCAGTGAAGACAGCACAGCCTACGAGCAGTACTTC
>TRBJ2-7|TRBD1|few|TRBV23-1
CASSPCKDRDPSSYEQYF
TGCGCCAGCAGTCCCTGTAAGGACAGGGACCCAAGCTCCTACGAGCAGTACTTC
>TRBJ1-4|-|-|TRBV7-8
CASSLEAKSNEKLFF
TGTGCCAGCAGCTTAGAAGCCAAGTCTAATGAAAAACTGTTTTTT
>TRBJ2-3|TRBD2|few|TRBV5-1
CASSLQLAGGASTDTQYF
TGCGCCAGCAGCTTACAACTAGCGGGAGGCGCAAGCACAGATACGCAGTATTTT
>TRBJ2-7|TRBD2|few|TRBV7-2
CASSPQRGPYEQYF
TGTGCCAGCAGCCCCCAGCGGGGTCCCTACGAGCAGTACTTC
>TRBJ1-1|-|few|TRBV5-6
CASSLRQPPHTEAFF
TGTGCCAGCAGCTTGCGACAGCCGCCCCACACTGAAGCTTTCTTT
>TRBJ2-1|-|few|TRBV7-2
CASSLTAQFF
TGTGCCAGCAGCTTGACGGCTCAGTTCTTC
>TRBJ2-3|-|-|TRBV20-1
CSARDRLALPDTQYF
TGCAGTGCTAGAGATCGCCTAGCATTGCCAGATACGCAGTATTTT
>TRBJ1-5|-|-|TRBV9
CASSVTEGDQPQHF
TGTGCCAGCAGCGTAACGGAAGGGGATCAGCCCCAGCATTTT
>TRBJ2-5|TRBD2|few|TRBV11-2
CASSFHRLAGGKQETQYF
TGTGCCAGCAGCTTCCACCGGTTAGCGGGAGGGAAACAAGAGACCCAGTACTTC
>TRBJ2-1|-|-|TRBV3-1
CASSQLTVDEQFF
TGTGCCAGCAGCCAACTCACGGTCGATGAGCAGTTCTTC
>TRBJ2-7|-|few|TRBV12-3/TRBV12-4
CASSTGHGYEQYF
TGTGCCAGCAGTACCGGACACGGATACGAGCAGTACTTC
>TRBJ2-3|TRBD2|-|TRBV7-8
CASFSRTSGSHTQYF
TGTGCCAGCTTCTCACGGACTAGCGGGAGTCATACGCAGTATTTT
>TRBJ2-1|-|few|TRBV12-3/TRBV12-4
CASSLAGQLPSYNEQFF
TGTGCCAGCAGTTTAGCAGGACAGTTGCCCTCCTACAATGAGCAGTTCTTC
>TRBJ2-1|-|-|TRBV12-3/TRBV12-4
CASSPLGIPGVEQFF
TGTGCCAGCAGCCCCTTGGGGATACCGGGGGTTGAGCAGTTCTTC
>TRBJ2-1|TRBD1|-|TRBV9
CASSVGQGLVYNEQFF
TGTGCCAGCAGCGTGGGACAGGGTCTCGTCTACAATGAGCAGTTCTTC
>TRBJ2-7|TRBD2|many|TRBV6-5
CASSLREGEQYF
TGTGCCAGCAGTTTGCGGGAGGGCGAGCAGTACTTC
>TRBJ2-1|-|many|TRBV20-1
CSATRAGNEQFF
TGCAGTGCTACCCGGGCGGGGAATGAGCAGTTCTTC
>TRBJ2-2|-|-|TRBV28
CASSSSTRELFF
TGTGCCAGCAGTTCCTCGACTAGGGAGCTGTTTTTT
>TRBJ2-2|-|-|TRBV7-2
CASSAGGGKHTGELFF
TGTGCCAGCAGCGCTGGCGGGGGCAAGCACACCGGGGAGCTGTTTTTT